The 29 T cell receptor beta chains below were found in one sample sequenced in a study of blood T cell repertoires in COVID-19. Using immunoSEQ multiplex PCR, the repertoire was profiled, and TCRdb retains in-frame clones only, with some absent. The sample lists under 15,000 clones; over 60% were seen once. Sequenced material: peripheral blood. Receptors were obtained from a man aged 55 to 70 with COVID-19, enrolled during active disease.

The genes are TRBV7-3 and TRBJ2-1, with TRBD2 as a possible D gene (5 bases). The germline CDR1 and CDR2 sequences are SGHTA and FQGTGA. Trimming pared 0 bases from V and 4 bases from J, leaving 10 bases between. CDR3 length equals 15 residues. CDR3 nucleotides: TGTGCCAGCAGCTTAACTGGGAGCGCGTACAATGAGCAGTTCTTC. Translated: CASSLTGSAYNEQFF.

J is TRBJ2-2 and V is TRBV4-2; D possibly corresponds to TRBD2 (6 bases). The V end lost 6 bases, the J end lost 6 bases, and 14 bases lay between the germline ends. The CDR3 contains 14 residues. The germline V gene has CDR1 LGHNA and CDR2 YNFKEQ. Here the CDR3 DNA reads TGTGCCAGCAGGGAATGGGGGGACCCCGGGGAGCTGTTTTTT. It yields the protein CASREWGDPGELFF.

This clone has a handful of counts. CDR3 nucleotide sequence: TGTGCCAGCAGTGACCGAGACAGTTACTATGGCTACACCTTC. Translating it yields CASSDRDSYYGYTF. V gene TRBV6-1 combines with J gene TRBJ1-2; a weak D match, TRBD1 (5 bases). V lost 3 bases and J 3 bases, leaving 11 bases between the germline ends. The CDR3 covers 14 residues. Per germline, CDR1 MNHNS and CDR2 SASEGT.

V and J are TRBV2 and TRBJ2-1; the match to TRBD2 covers 9 bases. Per the germline V gene, CDR1 is SNHLY and CDR2 is FYNNEI. Trimming took 2 bases from V and 9 from J; bases not matched to a gene: 8. CDR3 size: 15 residues. The CDR3 DNA follows: TGTGCCAGCAGTGAATATAGTAGCGGGAGTCCTGAGCAGTTCTTC. Its protein is CASSEYSSGSPEQFF.

This clone has a handful of counts. This chain connects TRBV2 to TRBJ2-7; TRBD2 might be the D (7 bases). This CDR3 is built from 13 residues. Trimming took off 7 bases at V and 5 bases at J, with 15 bases between the two ends. Germline values: CDR1 SNHLY, CDR2 FYNNEI. DNA for the CDR3: TGTGCCAGCAACGGGGGGCCTTGGGACGAGCAGTACTTC. Protein: CASNGGPWDEQYF.

The sample holds a few counts of this clone. This chain joins TRBV14 and TRBJ1-4; tentatively, D is TRBD1 (6 bases). Germline-derived CDR1 and CDR2 are SGHDN and FVKESK. There are 12 residues in the CDR3. Trimming shortened V by 5 bases and J by 11 bases, and 12 bases separated the two germline ends. The CDR3 DNA follows: TGTGCCAGCAGCTACAGGGTGGGGAAACTGTTTTTT. It specifies CASSYRVGKLFF.

The chain joins TRBV6-5 to TRBJ1-2; tentatively, D is TRBD1 (6 bases). The CDR3 is made up of 13 amino acids. Germline CDR1 MNHEY, CDR2 SVGAGI. V lost 5 bases and J lost 4, with 11 bases in between. The CDR3 sequence: CASSPQGGYGYTF. Written as DNA, the CDR3 is TGTGCCAGCAGTCCTCAAGGGGGCTATGGCTACACCTTC.

J is TRBJ2-3 and V is TRBV5-4; possibly TRBD2 for D (6 bases). V lost 5 bases to trimming and J lost 5 bases, with 12 bases between them. The CDR3 spans 13 residues. The germline V gene encodes CDR1 SGHNT and CDR2 YYREEE (reference sequence). CDR3 DNA: TGTGCCAGCAGGTCGGGGGTGGGAGATACGCAGTATTTT. Protein product: CASRSGVGDTQYF.

V and J are TRBV10-3 and TRBJ1-4; 12 bases line up with TRBD1. The CDR3 length is 13 residues. The V segment lost 11 bases and the J segment 7 bases; nucleotides outside the gene matches: 5. Germline CDR1 reads ENHRY; CDR2 reads SYGVKD. CDR3 DNA: TGTGCCTCGGGGACAGGGGGCAGTGAAAAACTGTTTTTT. It codes for CASGTGGSEKLFF.

The rearrangement links TRBV7-9 to TRBJ2-7; 9 bases match TRBD1. J lost 5 bases, V lost 2 bases, and 7 bases had no gene match. Germline V gene data show CDR1 as SEHNR and CDR2 as FQNEAQ (reference sequence). The length of the CDR3 is 15 residues. CDR3 sequence reads: CASSLFGQGFNEQYF. In nucleotides, the CDR3 is TGTGCCAGCAGCTTATTCGGACAGGGGTTCAACGAGCAGTACTTC.

V gene TRBV4-1 combines with J gene TRBJ1-5; D perhaps matches TRBD1 (6 bases). This CDR3 contains 15 residues. Trimming cost V 1 base and J 3 bases, with 10 bases left between them. Germline CDR1 reads MGHRA; CDR2 reads YSYEKL. As DNA, the CDR3 is TGCGCCAGCAGCCAAGCACACAGGGACAATCAGCCCCAGCATTTT. Protein product: CASSQAHRDNQPQHF.

The rearrangement joins TRBV7-9 to TRBJ1-5, with 7 bases lining up with TRBD1. There are 13 residues in the CDR3. V lost 3 bases to trimming and J lost 5 bases; unmatched junction nucleotides: 1. Germline CDR1 SEHNR, CDR2 FQNEAQ (reference sequence). The CDR3 DNA follows: TGTGCCAGCAGCTTTACAGGGGATCAGCCCCAGCATTTT. This gives the protein CASSFTGDQPQHF.

CDR3 in amino acids: CASSLAYPRLLNTEAFF. The DNA for the CDR3 is TGTGCCAGCAGCTTAGCATACCCCAGGCTTTTAAACACTGAAGCTTTCTTT. The chain is built from TRBV11-2 and TRBJ1-1; D not resolved. The CDR3 has 17 residues. In germline, CDR1 is SGHAT, CDR2 FQNNGV. Trimming shortened V by 1 base and J by 2 bases, and 17 bases separated the two germline ends.

This chain joins TRBV5-1 and TRBJ2-5; TRBD2 matches 9 bases. This CDR3 is built from 17 residues. CDR1 is SGHRS, CDR2 YFSETQ, per germline. J was trimmed by 1 base and V by 3 bases; bases with no gene match: 10. The CDR3 region is CASSWGPSGAAQETQYF. CDR3 DNA sequence: TGCGCCAGCAGCTGGGGGCCTAGCGGGGCTGCCCAAGAGACCCAGTACTTC.

The genes are TRBV13 and TRBJ2-7; the D is unclear. The CDR3 spans 14 residues. Trimming stripped 2 bases from V and 1 base from J, with 9 bases between. Germline values: CDR1 PRHDT, CDR2 FYEKMQ (reference sequence). CDR3 residues: CASSLTLQSYEQYV. In nucleotides, the CDR3 is TGTGCCAGCAGCTTAACCCTCCAGTCCTACGAGCAGTACGTC.

This clone showed up just once. The chain couples TRBV7-2 to TRBJ2-5, with D unresolved. V was trimmed by 6 bases and J by 2 bases, leaving 7 bases between them. This CDR3 region has 12 residues. Germline CDR1 SGHTA, CDR2 FQGNSA. This CDR3 reads CASSPQQETQYF. CDR3 nucleotide sequence: TGTGCCAGCAGTCCACAACAAGAGACCCAGTACTTC.

The V gene is TRBV7-8, the J gene TRBJ2-1; 11 bases are shared with TRBD1. From germline, CDR1 is SGHVS and CDR2 FQNEAQ. V lost 5 bases to trimming and J lost 4 bases; unmatched junction nucleotides: 10. The CDR3 is made up of 17 amino acids. In DNA, the CDR3 is TGTGCCAGCAGCCGACCGCCGGGACAGGGGGATTACAATGAGCAGTTCTTC. This sequence encodes CASSRPPGQGDYNEQFF.

This clone appeared a single time. V usage is TRBV5-8 and J usage is TRBJ1-4; TRBD1 is a possible D gene (5 bases). The CDR3 totals 14 residues. The ends were cut back, 0 bases at V and 6 bases at J, with 9 bases in the middle. The V gene's germline CDR1 is SGHTS and CDR2 YDEGEE. The CDR3 sequence is CASSLEDRDEKLFF. CDR3 in DNA: TGTGCCAGCAGCTTGGAAGACAGAGATGAAAAACTGTTTTTT.

This clone turned up a few times. The chain employs TRBV5-5 and TRBJ2-1; D remains unclear. Germline values: CDR1 SGHKS, CDR2 YYEKEE (reference sequence). V was trimmed by 1 base and J by 4 bases, leaving 6 bases between them. The CDR3 totals 13 residues. This chain's CDR3 is CASSLTIYNEQFF. CDR3 in DNA: TGTGCCAGCAGCTTGACAATTTACAATGAGCAGTTCTTC.

The chain is built from TRBV28 and TRBJ2-3; D remains unclear. V gave up 7 bases and J gave up 5 bases, with 7 bases separating them. This CDR3 has 11 residues. Germline lookup yields CDR1 MDHEN and CDR2 SYDVKM. CDR3 sequence (DNA): TGTGCCAGCACCTTCTTAGATACGCAGTATTTT. It specifies CASTFLDTQYF.

The chain recombines TRBV7-2 with TRBJ2-6; no clear D. CDR3 length equals 14 residues. CDR1 and CDR2 from the germline V gene are SGHTA and FQGNSA. Trimming stripped 5 bases from V and 1 base from J, with 6 bases between. CDR3 bases: TGTGCCAGCAGCGTAACTTCTGGGGCCAACGTCCTGACTTTC. Protein: CASSVTSGANVLTF. Complete variable domain (other parts from reference TRBV7-2 and TRBJ2-6): GAGVSQSPSNKVTEKGKDVELRCDPISGHTALYWYRQSLGQGLEFLIYFQGNSAPDKSGLPSDRFSAERTGGSVSTLTIQRTQQEDSAVYLCASSVTSGANVLTFGAGSRLTVL.

The genes are TRBV7-9 and TRBJ2-1, with 8 bases lining up with TRBD2. The CDR3 is made up of 15 amino acids. With 3 bases clipped from V and 2 bases from J, the junction kept 3 bases outside the gene matches. The V gene's germline CDR1 is SEHNR and CDR2 FQNEAQ (reference sequence). CDR3 in amino acids: CASSLTSATYNEQFF. CDR3 bases: TGTGCCAGCAGCTTGACTAGCGCTACCTACAATGAGCAGTTCTTC.

J is TRBJ2-1 and V is TRBV29-1, with 8 bases aligning to TRBD2. J lost 1 base, V lost 7 bases, and 18 bases had no gene match. Germline-derived CDR1 and CDR2 are SQVTM and ANQGSEA. The CDR3 is 18 amino acids. CDR3 in amino acids: CSAGGLAGKGGSYNEQFF. The CDR3 DNA sequence: TGCAGCGCTGGAGGTCTAGCGGGCAAGGGTGGTTCCTACAATGAGCAGTTCTTC.

This clone was found once. CDR3 loop: CASSSTLTGPATQPQHF. The CDR3 DNA follows: TGTGCCAGCAGTTCAACTTTGACAGGTCCAGCGACTCAGCCCCAGCATTTT. V and J are TRBV27 and TRBJ1-5; tentatively, D is TRBD1 (6 bases). V dropped 4 bases and J dropped 6 bases, with 22 bases sitting between them. CDR1 is MNHEY, CDR2 SMNVEV, per germline (reference sequence). CDR3 length: 17 residues.

The gene calls are TRBV6-6 and TRBJ2-5; a weak D match, TRBD1 (6 bases). V was cut by 2 bases and J by 5 bases, with 15 bases left in between. Germline-derived CDR1 and CDR2 are MNHNY and SVGAGI (reference sequence). The CDR3 totals 15 residues. The CDR3 DNA follows: TGTGCCAGCAGTTACACCGGGACACGGAGGGAGACCCAGTACTTC. Translated: CASSYTGTRRETQYF.

The CDR3 coding sequence is TGTGCCAGCAGCCAAGTATACTTCTCCAGGGGCAATGAGCAGTTCTTC. This encodes CASSQVYFSRGNEQFF. The chain is built from TRBV3-1 (or the pseudogene TRBV3-2) and TRBJ2-1, with TRBD1 as a possible D gene (6 bases). V was cut by 1 base and J by 6 bases, with 16 bases left in between. Germline CDR1 and CDR2: LGHDT and YNNKEL (reference sequence). The CDR3 covers 16 residues.

The genes are TRBV28 and TRBJ1-3; D gene uncertain. Germline V gene sequence: CDR1 MDHEN, CDR2 SYDVKM. V lost 3 bases, J lost 0 bases, and 6 bases lay in between. The CDR3 runs 14 residues. DNA for the CDR3: TGTGCCAGCAGTTTTCCGGGCTCTGGAAACACCATATATTTT. It yields the protein CASSFPGSGNTIYF.

The genes are TRBV6-5 and TRBJ2-1; TRBD2 matches at 12 bases. The germline V gene encodes CDR1 MNHEY and CDR2 SVGAGI. This CDR3 spans 15 amino acids. The V gene end was trimmed by 5 bases and the J gene end by 4 bases; junction bases not matched to a gene: 3. This chain's CDR3 is CASSILAGGYNEQFF. For the CDR3, the DNA is TGTGCCAGCAGTATTCTAGCGGGGGGGTACAATGAGCAGTTCTTC.

The chain joins TRBV6-1 to TRBJ1-2; 7 bases line up with TRBD1. Losses at the gene ends were 3 bases for V and 6 bases for J; bases not matched to a gene: 1. This CDR3 contains 12 residues. Per germline, CDR1 MNHNS and CDR2 SASEGT. The CDR3: CASSEGQNGYTF. CDR3 nucleotides: TGTGCCAGCAGTGAGGGACAGAATGGCTACACCTTC.